This entry lists 8 T cell receptor beta chains sequenced from one sample in a study of blood T cell repertoires in COVID-19. Some clones are missing from TCRdb's copy, which holds only in-frame ones; the method was immunoSEQ multiplex PCR. The sample has about 190,000 clones, about 88% seen once; the top ten hold about 6.8%. Sequenced material: peripheral blood. The origin of the receptors is a woman aged 40 to 50 who had recovered from COVID-19.

The rearrangement links TRBV9 to TRBJ2-1; 11 positions match TRBD2. Losses at the gene ends were 0 bases for V and 6 bases for J; bases not matched to a gene: 8. CDR1 and CDR2 from the germline V gene are SGDLS and YYNGEE. The CDR3 consists of 17 residues. CDR3 DNA: TGTGCCAGCAGCGTAGGCTCTACTAGCGGGAGAGGCAATGAGCAGTTCTTC. Its translation is CASSVGSTSGRGNEQFF.

V and J are TRBV9 and TRBJ2-7, with 10 positions matching TRBD2. CDR3 length: 16 amino acids. With V trimmed by 0 bases and J by 3 bases, 6 bases remained unmatched. Germline V gene sequence: CDR1 SGDLS, CDR2 YYNGEE. CDR3 sequence reads: CASSVGGLAGDYEQYF. The CDR3 region has the DNA TGTGCCAGCAGCGTAGGCGGGCTAGCGGGAGACTACGAGCAGTACTTC.

The chain couples TRBV6-2 or TRBV6-3 to TRBJ1-1; D is unclear. This CDR3 spans 12 amino acids. Germline assignment: CDR1 MNHEY and CDR2 SVGEGT. V lost 4 bases and J 5 bases, leaving 8 bases between the germline ends. CDR3 residues: CASSSFSTEAFF. The CDR3 nucleotides read TGTGCCAGCAGTTCCTTCTCTACTGAAGCTTTCTTT.

CDR3 protein: CASSQGTGGSEKLFF. The CDR3 DNA is TGTGCCAGCAGCCAAGGGACAGGGGGGTCTGAAAAACTGTTTTTT. The V gene is TRBV3-1 (or the pseudogene TRBV3-2), the J gene TRBJ1-4; 10 bases agree with TRBD1. After removal of 1 base from V and 7 bases from J, the junction contained 3 bases not matched to a gene. CDR1 LGHDT and CDR2 YNNKEL come from the germline V gene (reference sequence). The CDR3 totals 15 residues.

This clone occurred once. The J gene is TRBJ2-7, the V gene TRBV13; 11 bases line up with TRBD2. The CDR3 length is 19 residues. The germline CDR1 and CDR2 sequences are PRHDT and FYEKMQ (reference sequence). The ends lost 3 bases at V and 5 bases at J; junction bases unmatched: 18. CDR3 DNA sequence: TGTGCCAGCAGCTTCCCCCCCGGGACTAGCGGCTGGAGGTCAAACGAGCAGTACTTC. It translates to CASSFPPGTSGWRSNEQYF.

The table lists this clone with a count of one. Here the CDR3 reads CASSQRVASGRDTQYF. The CDR3 DNA follows: TGTGCCAGCAGCCAACGTGTTGCTAGCGGGAGGGATACGCAGTATTTT. This chain uses TRBV4-2 with TRBJ2-3; 11 bases are a match to TRBD2. The CDR3 has 16 residues. Germline CDR1 and CDR2: LGHNA and YNFKEQ. With 2 bases clipped from V and 6 bases from J, the junction kept 7 bases outside the gene matches.

The chain has TRBV9 and TRBJ2-1; 8 bases are a match to TRBD2. With V trimmed by 3 bases and J by 3 bases, 5 bases remained unmatched. The V gene's germline CDR1 is SGDLS and CDR2 YYNGEE. The CDR3 length is 15 residues. CDR3 sequence: CASSASGSFYNEQFF. The CDR3 DNA follows: TGTGCCAGCAGCGCAAGCGGGAGTTTCTACAATGAGCAGTTCTTC.

V gene TRBV7-8 combines with J gene TRBJ1-1; no definite D call. V was clipped by 8 bases and J by 4 bases, with 8 bases between them. The CDR3 sequence is 11 residues long. Germline-derived CDR1 and CDR2 are SGHVS and FQNEAQ. The CDR3 DNA sequence: TGTGCCAGCCGCGTCGGCACTGAAGCTTTCTTT. Protein: CASRVGTEAFF.